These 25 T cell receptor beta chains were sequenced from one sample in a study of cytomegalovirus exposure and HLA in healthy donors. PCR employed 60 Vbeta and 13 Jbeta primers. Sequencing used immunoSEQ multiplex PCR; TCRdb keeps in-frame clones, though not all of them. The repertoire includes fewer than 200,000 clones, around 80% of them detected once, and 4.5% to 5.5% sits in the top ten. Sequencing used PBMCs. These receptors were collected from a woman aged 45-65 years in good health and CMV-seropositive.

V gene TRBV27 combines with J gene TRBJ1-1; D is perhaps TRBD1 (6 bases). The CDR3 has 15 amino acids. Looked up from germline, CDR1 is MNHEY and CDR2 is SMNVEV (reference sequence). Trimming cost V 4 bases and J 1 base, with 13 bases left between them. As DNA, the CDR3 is TGTGCCAGCAGTTATTTTGGGGGCCCGAACACTGAAGCTTTCTTT. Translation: CASSYFGGPNTEAFF.

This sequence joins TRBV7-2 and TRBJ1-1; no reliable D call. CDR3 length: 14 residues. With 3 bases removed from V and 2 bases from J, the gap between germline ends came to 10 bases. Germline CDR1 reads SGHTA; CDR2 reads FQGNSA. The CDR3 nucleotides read TGTGCCAGCAGCTTCCACTTCGTTAACACTGAAGCTTTCTTT. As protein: CASSFHFVNTEAFF.

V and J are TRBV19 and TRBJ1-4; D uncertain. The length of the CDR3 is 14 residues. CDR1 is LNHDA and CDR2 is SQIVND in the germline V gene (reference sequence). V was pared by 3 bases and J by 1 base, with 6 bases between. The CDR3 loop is CASSISGTNEKLFF. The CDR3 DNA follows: TGTGCCAGTAGTATTTCGGGAACTAATGAAAAACTGTTTTTT.

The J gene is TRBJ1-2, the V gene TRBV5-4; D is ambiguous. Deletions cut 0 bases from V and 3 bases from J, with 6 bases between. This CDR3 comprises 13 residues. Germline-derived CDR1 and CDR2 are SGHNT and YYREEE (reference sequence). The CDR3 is CASSLDRYYGYTF. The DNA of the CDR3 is TGTGCCAGCAGCTTGGACAGATACTATGGCTACACCTTC.

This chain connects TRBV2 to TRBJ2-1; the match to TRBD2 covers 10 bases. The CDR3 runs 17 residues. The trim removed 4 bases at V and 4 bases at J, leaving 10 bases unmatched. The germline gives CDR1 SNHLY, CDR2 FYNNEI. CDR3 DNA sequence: TGTGCCAGCAGTGTGAATAGCGGGAGGTCGGGTTACAATGAGCAGTTCTTC. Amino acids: CASSVNSGRSGYNEQFF. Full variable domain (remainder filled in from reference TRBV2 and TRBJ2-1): EPEVTQTPSHQVTQMGQEVILRCVPISNHLYFYWYRQILGQKVEFLVSFYNNEISEKSEIFDDQFSVERPDGSNFTLKIRSTKLEDSAMYFCASSVNSGRSGYNEQFFGPGTRLTVL.

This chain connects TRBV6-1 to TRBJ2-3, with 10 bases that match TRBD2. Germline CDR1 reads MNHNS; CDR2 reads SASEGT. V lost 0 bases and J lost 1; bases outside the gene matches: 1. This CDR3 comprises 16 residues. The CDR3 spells CASSEALAGGTDTQYF. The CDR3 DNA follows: TGTGCCAGCAGTGAAGCTCTAGCGGGGGGCACAGATACGCAGTATTTT.

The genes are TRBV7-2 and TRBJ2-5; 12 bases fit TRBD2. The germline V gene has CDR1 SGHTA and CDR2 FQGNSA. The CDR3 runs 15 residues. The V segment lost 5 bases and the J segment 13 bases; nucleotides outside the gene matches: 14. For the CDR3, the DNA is TGTGCCAGCAGCCCCTTGACTAGCGGGAGCCCCAGGTCGTACTTC. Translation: CASSPLTSGSPRSYF.

As DNA, the CDR3 is TGTGCCAGCAGCCCCCTAGGACACCTCGCCTCCTACGAGCAGTACTTC. Its protein is CASSPLGHLASYEQYF. The chain combines TRBV7-8 with TRBJ2-7, with a tentative D call TRBD1 (5 bases). V lost 5 bases and J lost 0, with 17 bases in between. This CDR3 has 16 amino acids. Germline-derived CDR1 and CDR2 are SGHVS and FQNEAQ.

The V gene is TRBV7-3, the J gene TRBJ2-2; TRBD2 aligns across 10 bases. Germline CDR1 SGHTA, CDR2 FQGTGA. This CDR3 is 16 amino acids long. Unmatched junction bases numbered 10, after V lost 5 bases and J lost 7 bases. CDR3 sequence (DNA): TGTGCCAGCAGCCCAACTAGCGGGAAAGGGTTCGGGGAGCTGTTTTTT. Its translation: CASSPTSGKGFGELFF.

The CDR3 region is CASSRQPYEQYF. DNA of the CDR3: TGTGCCAGCTCGAGACAGCCGTACGAGCAGTACTTC. V usage is TRBV6-6 and J usage is TRBJ2-7; tentatively, D is TRBD1 (5 bases). This CDR3 has 12 residues. Looked up from germline, CDR1 is MNHNY and CDR2 is SVGAGI (reference sequence). Deletions cut 8 bases from V and 4 bases from J, with 12 bases between.

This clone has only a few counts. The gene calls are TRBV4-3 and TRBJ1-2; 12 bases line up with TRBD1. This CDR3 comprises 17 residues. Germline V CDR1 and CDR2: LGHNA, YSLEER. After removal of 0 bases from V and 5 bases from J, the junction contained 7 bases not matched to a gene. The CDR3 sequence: CASSQDVGTGGLYGYTF. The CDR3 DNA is TGCGCCAGCAGCCAAGATGTCGGGACAGGGGGCCTTTATGGCTACACCTTC.

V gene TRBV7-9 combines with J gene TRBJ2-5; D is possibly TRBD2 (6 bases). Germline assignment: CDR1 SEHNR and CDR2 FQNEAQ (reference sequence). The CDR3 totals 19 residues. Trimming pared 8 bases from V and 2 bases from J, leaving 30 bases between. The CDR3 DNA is TGTGCCAGCCAGGGTGGGCGGGGCCTGTGGGCGAATCCGCAAGAGACCCAGTACTTC. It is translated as CASQGGRGLWANPQETQYF.

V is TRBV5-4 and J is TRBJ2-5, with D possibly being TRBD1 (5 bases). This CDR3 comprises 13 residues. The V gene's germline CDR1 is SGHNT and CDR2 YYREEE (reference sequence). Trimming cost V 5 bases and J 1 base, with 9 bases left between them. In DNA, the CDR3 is TGTGCCAGCAGTCAGGGCACCCAAGAGACCCAGTACTTC. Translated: CASSQGTQETQYF.

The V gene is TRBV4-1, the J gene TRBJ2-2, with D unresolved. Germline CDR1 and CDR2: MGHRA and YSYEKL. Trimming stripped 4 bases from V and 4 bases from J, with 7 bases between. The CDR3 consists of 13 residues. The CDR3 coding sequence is TGCGCCAGCAGCCCAGTTGGCACCGGGGAGCTGTTTTTT. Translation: CASSPVGTGELFF.

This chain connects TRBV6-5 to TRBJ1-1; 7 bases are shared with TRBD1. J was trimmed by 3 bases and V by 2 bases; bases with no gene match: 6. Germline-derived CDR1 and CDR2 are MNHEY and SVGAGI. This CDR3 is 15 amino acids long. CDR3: CASSYTGDPHTEAFF. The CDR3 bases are TGTGCCAGCAGTTACACAGGGGATCCCCACACTGAAGCTTTCTTT.

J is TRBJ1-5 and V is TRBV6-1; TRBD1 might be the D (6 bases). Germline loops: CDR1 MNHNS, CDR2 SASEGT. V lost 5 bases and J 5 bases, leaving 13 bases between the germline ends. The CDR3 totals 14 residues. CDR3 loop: CASSKGGGYQPQHF. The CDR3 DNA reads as TGTGCCAGCAGTAAAGGAGGGGGTTATCAGCCCCAGCATTTT.

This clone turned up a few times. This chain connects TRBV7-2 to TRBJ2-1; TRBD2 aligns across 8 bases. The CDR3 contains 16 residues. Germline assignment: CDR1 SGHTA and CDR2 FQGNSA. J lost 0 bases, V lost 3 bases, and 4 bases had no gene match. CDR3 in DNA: TGTGCCAGCAGCTTTGGCGGGGGGAGCTCCTACAATGAGCAGTTCTTC. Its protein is CASSFGGGSSYNEQFF.

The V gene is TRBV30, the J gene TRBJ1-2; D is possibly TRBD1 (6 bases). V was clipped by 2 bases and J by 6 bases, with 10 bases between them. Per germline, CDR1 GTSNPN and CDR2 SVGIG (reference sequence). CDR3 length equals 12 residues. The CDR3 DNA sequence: TGTGCCTGGAGTTACAGGGTCCATGGCTACACCTTC. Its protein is CAWSYRVHGYTF.

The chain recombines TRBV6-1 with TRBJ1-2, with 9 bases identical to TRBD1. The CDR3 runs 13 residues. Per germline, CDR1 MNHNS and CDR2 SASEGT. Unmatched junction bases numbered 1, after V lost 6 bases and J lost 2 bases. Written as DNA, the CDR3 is TGTGCCAGCAGACAGGGGGCCAACTATGGCTACACCTTC. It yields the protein CASRQGANYGYTF.

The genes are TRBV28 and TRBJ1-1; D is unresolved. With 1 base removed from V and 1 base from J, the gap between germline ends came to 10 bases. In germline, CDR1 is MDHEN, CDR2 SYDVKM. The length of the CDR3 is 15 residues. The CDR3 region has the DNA TGTGCCAGCAGTTTATCGGTTCCCCCGAACACTGAAGCTTTCTTT. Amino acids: CASSLSVPPNTEAFF.

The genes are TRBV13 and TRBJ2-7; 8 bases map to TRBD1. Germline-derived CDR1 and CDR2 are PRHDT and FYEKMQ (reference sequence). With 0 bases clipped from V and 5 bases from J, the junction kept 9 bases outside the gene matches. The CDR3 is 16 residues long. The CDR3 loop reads CASSLGGWAGGNEQYF. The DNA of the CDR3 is TGTGCCAGCAGCTTAGGGGGATGGGCAGGGGGCAACGAGCAGTACTTC.

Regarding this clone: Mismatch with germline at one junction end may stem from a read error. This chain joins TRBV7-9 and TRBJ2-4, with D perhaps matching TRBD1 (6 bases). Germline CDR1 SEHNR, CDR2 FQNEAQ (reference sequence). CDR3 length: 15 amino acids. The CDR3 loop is CSSSDPGQPKNIQYF. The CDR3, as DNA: TGTTCCAGCAGCGATCCTGGACAGCCGAAAAACATTCAGTACTTC.

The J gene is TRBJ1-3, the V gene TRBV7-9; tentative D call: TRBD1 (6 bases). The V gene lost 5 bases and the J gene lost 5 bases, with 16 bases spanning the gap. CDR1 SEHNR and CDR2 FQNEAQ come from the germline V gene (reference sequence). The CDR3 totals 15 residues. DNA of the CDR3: TGTGCCAGCAGCCTCCTTGGGACACCCCGAAACACCATATATTTT. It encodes CASSLLGTPRNTIYF.

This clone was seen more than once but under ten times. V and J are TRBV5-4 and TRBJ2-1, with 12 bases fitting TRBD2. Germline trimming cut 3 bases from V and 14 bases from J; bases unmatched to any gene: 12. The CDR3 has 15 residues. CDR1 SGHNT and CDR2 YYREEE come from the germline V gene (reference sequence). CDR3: CASSYTSGRPGRKFF. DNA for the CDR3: TGTGCCAGCAGCTACACTAGCGGGAGGCCCGGTAGGAAGTTCTTC.

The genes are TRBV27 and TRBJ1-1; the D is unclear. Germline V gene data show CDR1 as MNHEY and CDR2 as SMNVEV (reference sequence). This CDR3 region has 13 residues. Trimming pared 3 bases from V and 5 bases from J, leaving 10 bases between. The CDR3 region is CASSLGVVTEAFF. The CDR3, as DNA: TGTGCCAGCAGTTTGGGAGTCGTTACTGAAGCTTTCTTT.